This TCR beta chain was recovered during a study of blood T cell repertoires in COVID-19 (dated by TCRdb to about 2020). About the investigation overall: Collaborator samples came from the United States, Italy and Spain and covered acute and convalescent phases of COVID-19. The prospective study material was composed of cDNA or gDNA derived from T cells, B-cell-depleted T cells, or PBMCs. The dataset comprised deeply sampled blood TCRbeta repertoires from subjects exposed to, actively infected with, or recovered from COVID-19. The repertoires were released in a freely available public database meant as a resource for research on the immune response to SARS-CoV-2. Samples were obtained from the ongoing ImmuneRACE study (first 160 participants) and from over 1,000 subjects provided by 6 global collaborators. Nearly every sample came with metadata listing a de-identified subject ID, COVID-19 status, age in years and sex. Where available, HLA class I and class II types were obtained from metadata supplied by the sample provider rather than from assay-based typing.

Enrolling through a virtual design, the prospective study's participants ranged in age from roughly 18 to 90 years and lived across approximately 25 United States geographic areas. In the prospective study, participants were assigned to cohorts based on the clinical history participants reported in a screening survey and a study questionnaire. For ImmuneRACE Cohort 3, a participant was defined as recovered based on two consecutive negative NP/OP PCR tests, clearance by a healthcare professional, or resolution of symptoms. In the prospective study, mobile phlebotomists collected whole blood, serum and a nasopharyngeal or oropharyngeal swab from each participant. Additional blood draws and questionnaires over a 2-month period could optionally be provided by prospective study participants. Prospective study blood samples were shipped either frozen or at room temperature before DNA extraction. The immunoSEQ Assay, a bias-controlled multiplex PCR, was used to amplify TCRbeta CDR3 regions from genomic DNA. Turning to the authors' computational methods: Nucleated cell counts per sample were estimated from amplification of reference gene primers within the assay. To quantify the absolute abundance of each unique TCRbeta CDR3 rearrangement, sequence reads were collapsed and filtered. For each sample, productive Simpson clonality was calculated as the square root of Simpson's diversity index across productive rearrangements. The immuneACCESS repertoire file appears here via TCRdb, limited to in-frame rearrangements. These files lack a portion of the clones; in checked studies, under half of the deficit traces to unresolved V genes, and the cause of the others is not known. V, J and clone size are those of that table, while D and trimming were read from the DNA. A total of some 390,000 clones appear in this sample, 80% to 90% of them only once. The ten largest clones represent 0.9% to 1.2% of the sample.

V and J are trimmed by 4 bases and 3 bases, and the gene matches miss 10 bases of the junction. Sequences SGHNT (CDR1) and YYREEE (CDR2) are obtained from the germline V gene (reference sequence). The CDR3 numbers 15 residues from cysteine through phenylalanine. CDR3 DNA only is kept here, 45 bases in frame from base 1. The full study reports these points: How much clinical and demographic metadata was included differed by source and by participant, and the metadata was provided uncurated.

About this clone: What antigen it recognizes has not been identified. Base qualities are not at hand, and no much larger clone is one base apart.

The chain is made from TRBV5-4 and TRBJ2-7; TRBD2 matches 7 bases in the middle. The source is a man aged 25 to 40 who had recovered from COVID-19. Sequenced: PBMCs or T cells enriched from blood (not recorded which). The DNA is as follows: TGTGCCAGCAGCCTCGCTAGCGGACCGCTCTACGAGCAGTACTTC. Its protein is CASSLASGPLYEQYF. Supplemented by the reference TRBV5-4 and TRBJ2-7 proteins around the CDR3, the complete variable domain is ETGVTQSPTHLIKTRGQQVTLRCSSQSGHNTVSWYQQALGQGPQFIFQYYREEENGRGNFPPRFSGLQFPNYSSELNVNALELDDSALYLCASSLASGPLYEQYFGPGTRLTVT.